These 22 T cell receptor beta chains share one sample of origin, sequenced in a study of cytomegalovirus exposure and HLA in healthy donors. The primer mix had 60 Vbeta and 13 Jbeta primers. Sequenced by immunoSEQ multiplex PCR; TCRdb stores in-frame clones only, minus some. The sample includes 95,000 to 150,000 clones, almost 85% seen only once; the top ten take about 1.5%. Sample: PBMCs. The receptors were gathered from a woman under 30 in good health and CMV-seronegative.

The chain carries TRBV9 and TRBJ1-1; weak D call: TRBD1 (5 bases). Germline V gene lookup returns CDR1 SGDLS and CDR2 YYNGEE. V lost 0 bases, J lost 11 bases, and 14 bases lay in between. CDR3 length: 13 residues. The CDR3 coding sequence is TGTGCCAGCAGCGTAGCTGGGGCCCCTGGGGCTTTCTTT. Amino acids: CASSVAGAPGAFF.

The chain is built from TRBV7-9 and TRBJ1-1; possible D gene TRBD1, 5 bases. The CDR3 length is 14 residues. Germline CDR1 is SEHNR and CDR2 is FQNEAQ (reference sequence). Trimming took 5 bases from V and 2 from J, leaving 12 bases between them. For the CDR3, the DNA is TGTGCCAGCAGCACCACGGGGGGAAACACTGAAGCTTTCTTT. It specifies CASSTTGGNTEAFF.

The chain joins TRBV12-5 to TRBJ2-2; 10 bases map to TRBD2. Germline values: CDR1 LGHNT, CDR2 FRNRAP. This CDR3 region has 22 residues. J was trimmed by 6 bases and V by 7 bases; bases with no gene match: 29. CDR3 nucleotide sequence: TGTGCTAGTGCCTCAAATGAGGGGCTAGCGGGAGTTAAGGGTGCTGGTCCCGGGGAGCTGTTTTTT. As protein: CASASNEGLAGVKGAGPGELFF.

CDR3 coding DNA: TGTGCCAGGGGGAAATGGGGGGACAATGAGCAGTTCTTC. This encodes CARGKWGDNEQFF. The genes are TRBV5-4 and TRBJ2-1; the D gene is possibly TRBD2 (6 bases). In germline, CDR1 is SGHNT, CDR2 YYREEE (reference sequence). V was trimmed by 8 bases and J by 5 bases, leaving 14 bases between them. The CDR3 spans 13 residues.

The chain recombines TRBV18 with TRBJ2-7, with D hard to call. The CDR3 sequence is 16 residues long. Per germline, CDR1 KGHSH and CDR2 LQKENI. V was cut by 0 bases and J by 5 bases, with 17 bases left in between. CDR3 nucleotide sequence: TGTGCCAGCTCACCACCGATTACAGCCCAACTGGACGAGCAGTACTTC. It yields the protein CASSPPITAQLDEQYF.

On this clone itself: This sample also contains other DNA sequences that code for the same CDR3. The genes are TRBV19 and TRBJ1-1; D might be TRBD1 (6 bases). The germline V and J ends were trimmed by 7 bases and 1 base, with 7 bases remaining between them. The CDR3 extends over 12 amino acids. The germline V gene has CDR1 LNHDA and CDR2 SQIVND (reference sequence). For the CDR3, the DNA is TGTGCCAGTAAACAGGGGAACACTGAAGCTTTCTTT. Its protein is CASKQGNTEAFF.

The rearrangement joins TRBV11-2 to TRBJ1-2; D remains unclear. This CDR3 contains 13 residues. Germline V lookup: CDR1 SGHAT, CDR2 FQNNGV. V shed 1 base and J shed 6 bases, with 9 bases lying between them. For the CDR3, the DNA is TGTGCCAGCAGCTTAGTATTTTCCGATGGCTACACCTTC. Amino acid sequence: CASSLVFSDGYTF.

In DNA, the CDR3 is TGCAGCGTTAGAACAGGGTCCGGTCAGCCCCAGCATTTT. Its translation: CSVRTGSGQPQHF. The chain recombines TRBV29-1 with TRBJ1-5; the D gene is possibly TRBD1 (6 bases). This CDR3 is 13 amino acids long. Looked up from germline, CDR1 is SQVTM and CDR2 is ANQGSEA. V lost 5 bases to trimming and J lost 6 bases, with 14 bases between them.

The chain carries TRBV14 and TRBJ2-1; D is uncertain. The ends were cut back, 0 bases at V and 6 bases at J, with 6 bases in the middle. CDR3 length equals 13 residues. Germline CDR1 and CDR2: SGHDN and FVKESK. The DNA for the CDR3 is TGTGCCAGCAGCCAAGAAAACTTCAATGAGCAGTTCTTC. It translates to CASSQENFNEQFF.

The chain has TRBV19 and TRBJ1-1, with 7 bases lining up with TRBD1. This CDR3 is 15 amino acids long. Germline CDR1 and CDR2: LNHDA and SQIVND (reference sequence). Germline trimming cut 4 bases from V and 5 bases from J; bases unmatched to any gene: 10. For the CDR3, the DNA is TGTGCCAGTAGTACCCCGACAGGGAAGGTAACTGAAGCTTTCTTT. This translates into CASSTPTGKVTEAFF. Variable domain in full (rest from reference TRBV19 and TRBJ1-1): DGGITQSPKYLFRKEGQNVTLSCEQNLNHDAMYWYRQDPGQGLRLIYYSQIVNDFQKGDIAEGYSVSREKKESFPLTVTSAQKNPTAFYLCASSTPTGKVTEAFFGQGTRLTVV.

This chain links TRBV7-6 with TRBJ2-5; 7 nucleotides line up with TRBD2. V lost 5 bases and J lost 4; bases outside the gene matches: 7. The CDR3 is 14 amino acids. Germline V gene data show CDR1 as SGHVS and CDR2 as FNYEAQ. The CDR3 here is CASSKPSGGETQYF. CDR3 DNA sequence: TGTGCCAGCAGCAAACCTTCGGGGGGAGAGACCCAGTACTTC.

V is TRBV6-1 and J is TRBJ2-2; D perhaps matches TRBD2 (7 bases). Germline CDR1 and CDR2: MNHNS and SASEGT. V lost 3 bases and J 8 bases, leaving 10 bases between the germline ends. This CDR3 is built from 13 residues. CDR3 in DNA: TGTGCCAGCAGTGAGGGGGGGCCGGGGGAGCTGTTTTTT. This codes for CASSEGGPGELFF.

This clone was picked up a small number of times. The chain is built from TRBV4-1 and TRBJ2-5; 9 bases agree with TRBD2. The germline V gene encodes CDR1 MGHRA and CDR2 YSYEKL. V gave up 1 base and J gave up 9 bases; unmatched junction bases: 12. The CDR3 is 16 residues long. The CDR3 nucleotides are TGCGCCAGCAGCCAAGTAGGGACTAGCCTGGGTTCGGCCCAGTACTTC. It specifies CASSQVGTSLGSAQYF.

The chain links TRBV29-1 to TRBJ2-3, with D tentatively TRBD2 (6 bases). The length of the CDR3 is 12 residues. CDR1 is SQVTM and CDR2 is ANQGSEA in the germline V gene. Between the trimmed V and J ends, which lost 4 bases and 5 bases, there was a span of 10 bases. The CDR3: CSVGKGGDTQYF. DNA for the CDR3: TGCAGCGTTGGTAAGGGAGGAGATACGCAGTATTTT.

This clone appeared a few times. The gene calls are TRBV7-3 and TRBJ2-3; TRBD1 is a possible D gene (7 bases). V was pared by 0 bases and J by 9 bases, with 13 bases between. The germline gives CDR1 SGHTA, CDR2 FQGTGA. This CDR3 comprises 14 residues. The CDR3 sequence is CASSLTMGGQTQYF. CDR3 bases: TGTGCCAGCAGCTTAACGATGGGGGGACAGACGCAGTATTTT. The variable domain in full, completed from reference TRBV7-3 and TRBJ2-3, reads GAGVSQTPSNKVTEKGKYVELRCDPISGHTALYWYRQSLGQGPEFLIYFQGTGAADDSGLPNDRFFAVRPEGSVSTLKIQRTERGDSAVYLCASSLTMGGQTQYFGPGTRLTVL.

This chain joins TRBV7-9 and TRBJ1-4, with D unresolved. The V gene lost 5 bases and the J gene lost 7 bases, with 29 bases spanning the gap. Per the germline V gene, CDR1 is SEHNR and CDR2 is FQNEAQ (reference sequence). The CDR3 loop spans 19 amino acids. CDR3 bases: TGTGCCAGCAGCCCGTCACAGTCCAGCTCGTTTAGGCGAAGTGAAAAACTGTTTTTT. This sequence encodes CASSPSQSSSFRRSEKLFF.

About this clone: Different DNA sequences within this sample yield the same CDR3. V gene TRBV19 combines with J gene TRBJ1-4; D remains unclear. Germline lookup yields CDR1 LNHDA and CDR2 SQIVND (reference sequence). This CDR3 spans 15 amino acids. The V and J ends lost 5 bases and 5 bases respectively, with 15 bases between them. In nucleotides, the CDR3 is TGTGCCAGTAGTGAGATTGAGGCCCTAAATGAAAAACTGTTTTTT. It translates to CASSEIEALNEKLFF.

The chain is built from TRBV4-3 and TRBJ2-3; TRBD1 agrees at 8 bases. The V segment lost 0 bases and the J segment 3 bases; nucleotides outside the gene matches: 8. In germline, CDR1 is LGHNA, CDR2 YSLEER. CDR3 length: 17 residues. The CDR3 bases are TGCGCCAGCAGCCAAGACGCCCAGGGGGCAAAGACAGATACGCAGTATTTT. This gives the protein CASSQDAQGAKTDTQYF.

The chain is built from TRBV11-2 and TRBJ1-6; D is possibly TRBD1 (6 bases). This CDR3 has 18 residues. Germline assignment: CDR1 SGHAT and CDR2 FQNNGV. V lost 2 bases and J lost 3, with 17 bases in between. The CDR3 sequence is CASSLLFLGHIYNSPLHF. DNA for the CDR3: TGTGCCAGCAGCTTACTATTCTTGGGACATATCTATAATTCACCCCTCCACTTT.

The count of this clone is one. The rearrangement uses TRBV7-8 and TRBJ2-5; the D gene is possibly TRBD2 (5 bases). The closer fit of TRBJ2-7 to the DNA end suggests the J call may be wrong. CDR3 length: 12 residues. Germline assignment: CDR1 SGHVS and CDR2 FQNEAQ. The CDR3: CASGRRGIEQYF. Written as DNA, the CDR3 is TGTGCCAGTGGCCGACGGGGAATCGAGCAGTACTTC.

The V gene is TRBV10-1, the J gene TRBJ2-1; perhaps TRBD2 as D (5 bases). V lost 5 bases and J 7 bases, leaving 18 bases between the germline ends. Germline lookup yields CDR1 WNHNN and CDR2 SYGVQD (reference sequence). The CDR3 runs to 15 residues. As DNA, the CDR3 is TGCGCCAGCAGTACTAGGACCCCTTACGGGAATGAGCAGTTCTTC. Protein sequence: CASSTRTPYGNEQFF.

This clone was seen only once. This chain links TRBV11-2 with TRBJ2-7, with 7 bases aligning to TRBD2. This CDR3 region has 16 residues. CDR1 SGHAT and CDR2 FQNNGV come from the germline V gene. V lost 0 bases to trimming and J lost 0 bases; unmatched junction nucleotides: 5. CDR3 nucleotides: TGTGCCAGCAGCTTAGAGGGGGGGGTTTACTCCTACGAGCAGTACTTC. It is translated as CASSLEGGVYSYEQYF.